Listed below are T cell receptor beta chains from one sample, sequenced in a study of blood T cells in healthy people across ages. TCRdb reprocessed the 5' RACE reads via MiXCR and lists one record per CDR3 protein. The sample yields about 760,000 distinct CDR3 sequences, 25% seen once. A further study also used this sample, focusing on T cells of mothers and their children.

Input material: blood. Receptors were obtained from a boy between 10 and 17 years old in good health. CDR3s include the opening cysteine and the closing phenylalanine or tryptophan. Each record gives: J gene, V gene, D gene, clone size, CDR3 DNA, CDR3 protein. The D gene is left open where the match is weak. Clone sizes are given selectively: once, few, many, or a class where the clone is expanded.

>TRBJ2-7|TRBV12-3/TRBV12-4|TRBD2|many
TGTGCCAGCAGTTTAGTTGAGTGCCGGGAGGGCCTATGCGAGCAGTACTTC
CASSLVECREGLCEQYF
>TRBJ2-4|TRBV5-1|.|many
TGCGCCAGCAGCTTGGCCGTAGGTGAGGGCATTCAGTACTTC
CASSLAVGEGIQYF
>TRBJ2-7|TRBV7-2|TRBD1|.
TGTGCCAGCAGCTACCAACAGGGGGTCGGGTACGAGCAGTACTTC
CASSYQQGVGYEQYF
>TRBJ1-4|TRBV28|.|.
TGTGCCAGCAGTTTAGAGGGGGAGAACGGTTATGTCCTTAATGAAAAACTGTTTTTT
CASSLEGENGYVLNEKLFF
>TRBJ1-1|TRBV29-1|.|.
TGCAGCGTCATAACGAACACTGAAGCTTTCTTT
CSVITNTEAFF
>TRBJ2-1|TRBV7-2|.|many
TGTGCCAGCAGCTTTCCCTACAATGAGCAGTTCTTC
CASSFPYNEQFF
>TRBJ2-1|TRBV7-2|.|.
TGTGCCAGCAGATCATCTGGGCGGCTCTCCCATGAGGAGCAGTTCTTC
CASRSSGRLSHEEQFF
>TRBJ2-3|TRBV29-1|.|once
TGCAGCGGGAGCAGGGTGTCGAGTGATACGCAGTATTTT
CSGSRVSSDTQYF
>TRBJ2-6|TRBV29-1|TRBD1|.
TGCAGCGTTGAGGACAGGTTTATCTCTGGGGCCAACGTCCTGACTTTC
CSVEDRFISGANVLTF
>TRBJ2-3|TRBV4-3|.|few
TGCGCCAGCAGCCAAGATGTCCGCACAGATACGCAGTATTTT
CASSQDVRTDTQYF
>TRBJ2-5|TRBV5-4|TRBD2|.
TGTGCCAGCAGCTTGGGGGTCCTAGCGGGAGGTGGAGAGACCCAGTATTTC
CASSLGVLAGGGETQYF
>TRBJ2-5|TRBV18|.|many
TGTGCCAGCTCACCAACGGCAGGGCAAGAGACCCAGTACTTC
CASSPTAGQETQYF
>TRBJ2-1|TRBV28|TRBD2|few
TGTGCCAGCAGTCTCCTAGCGGGAGGACCGGGTGAGCAGTTCTTC
CASSLLAGGPGEQFF
>TRBJ1-3|TRBV4-3|.|.
TGCGCCAGCAGCCAAGCTGCCTTCTCTGGAAACACCATATATTTT
CASSQAAFSGNTIYF
>TRBJ2-1|TRBV3-1|.|.
TGTGCCAGCAGCAGTACTAGCCGGGGAGAGCAGTTCTTC
CASSSTSRGEQFF
>TRBJ2-1|TRBV6-1|TRBD1|.
TGTGCCAGCAGTCGACAGGGCCTCTGGGCTTACAATGAGCAGTTCTTC
CASSRQGLWAYNEQFF
>TRBJ2-5|TRBV6-6|TRBD2|.
TGTGCCAGCAGGACTAGCGAGACGGAGACCCAGTACTTC
CASRTSETETQYF
>TRBJ2-7|TRBV29-1|TRBD1|.
TGCAGCGTCCGGACAGGGAACTCCTACGAGCAGTACTTC
CSVRTGNSYEQYF
>TRBJ2-3|TRBV24-1|TRBD2|.
TGTGCCACCAGTGATGTGGGCGGGGGGGCCGCAGATACGCAGTATTTT
CATSDVGGGAADTQYF
>TRBJ1-1|TRBV13|.|.
TGTGCCAGCAGCTTCAGACAGCCCATGAACACTGAAGCTTTCTTT
CASSFRQPMNTEAFF
>TRBJ2-3|TRBV28|.|few
TGTGCCAGCAGTTCCCAGGGGACCCAATCAGATACGCAGTATTTT
CASSSQGTQSDTQYF
>TRBJ2-5|TRBV6-2/TRBV6-3|TRBD1|.
TGTGCCAGCAGTTATCCCGACAGGGTACCGGGGGAGACCCAGTACTTC
CASSYPDRVPGETQYF
>TRBJ2-5|TRBV24-1|TRBD1|once
TGTGCCACCAGTGGTCAACCCGGGACAGAAGAGACCCAGTACTTC
CATSGQPGTEETQYF
>TRBJ1-4|TRBV21-1|.|few
TGTGCAGCCTTTACGCCCCAGAAACTGTTTTTT
CAAFTPQKLFF
>TRBJ2-5|TRBV27|.|few
TGTGCCAGCAGTTTATCCGTTTGGGGTAGGGAGACCCAGTACTTC
CASSLSVWGRETQYF
>TRBJ2-4|TRBV2|.|.
TGTGCCAAAGCAACCAAAAACATTCAGTACTTC
CAKATKNIQYF
>TRBJ2-4|TRBV21-1|.|.
TGTGCCAGACCAGGGACAGTACTAGCCAAAAACATTCAGTACTTC
CARPGTVLAKNIQYF
>TRBJ2-1|TRBV29-1|TRBD2|.
TGCAGCGCCCGGGACTACCCCAATGAGCAGTTCTTC
CSARDYPNEQFF
>TRBJ2-3|TRBV15|.|.
TGTGCCACCAGCGAAGACTCTATCACAGATACGCAGTATTTT
CATSEDSITDTQYF
>TRBJ2-5|TRBV3-1|.|.
TGTGCCAGCAGCCAAGAAACCGGCACCGAGACCCAGTACTTC
CASSQETGTETQYF
>TRBJ2-1|TRBV5-1|.|.
TGCGCCAGCAGCTTGGACCGGGGCAACAATGAGCAGTTCTTC
CASSLDRGNNEQFF
>TRBJ2-1|TRBV12-5|.|few
TGTGCTAGTGGTTTGGAGACTAGTCCCCAGTTCTTC
CASGLETSPQFF
>TRBJ2-5|TRBV5-1|.|few
TGCGCCAGCGGGGAGACACTATCCGCTGAGACCCAGTACTTC
CASGETLSAETQYF
>TRBJ1-5|TRBV28|TRBD1|.
TGTGCCAGCAGTCGAGACAGGGAAAGCAATCAGCCCCAGCATTTT
CASSRDRESNQPQHF
>TRBJ2-7|TRBV11-2|.|.
TGTGCCAGCAGCTCGCCCCGGGGGTTTTACGAGCAGTACTTC
CASSSPRGFYEQYF
>TRBJ1-4|TRBV19|TRBD1|.
TGTGCCAGTAGCGTCGACAGGGACTTCAGAACTAATGAAAAACTGTTTTTT
CASSVDRDFRTNEKLFF
>TRBJ1-2|TRBV6-5|TRBD1|few
TGTGCCAGCAGAAACCGGGACAGGGCCAACTATGGCTACACCTTC
CASRNRDRANYGYTF
>TRBJ2-1|TRBV21-1|.|few
TGTGCCAGCAGCAAAGCCAGGGTAGCGGCAAACAATGAGCAGTTCTTC
CASSKARVAANNEQFF
>TRBJ2-7|TRBV20-1|TRBD2|.
TGCAGTGCTACCAGCGGGGGGGTTCCTCCCTACGAGCAGTACTTC
CSATSGGVPPYEQYF
>TRBJ2-5|TRBV29-1|TRBD2|.
TGCAGCGCAAAACCCGGACTAGCCGCCCAGTACTTC
CSAKPGLAAQYF
>TRBJ2-1|TRBV29-1|TRBD2|.
TGCAGCGTTGTGGGACTACCCCATGAGCAGTTCTTC
CSVVGLPHEQFF
>TRBJ1-2|TRBV5-6|.|few
TGTGCCAGCAGCTTGACCGATAAAGCTAACTATGGCTACACCTTC
CASSLTDKANYGYTF
>TRBJ1-2|TRBV7-9|TRBD1|few
TGTGCCAGCGTCGGACAGGGCCACTATGGCTACACCTTC
CASVGQGHYGYTF
>TRBJ2-5|TRBV3-1|.|few
TGTGCCAGCAGCTTTGACTTGTACCAAGAGACCCAGTACTTC
CASSFDLYQETQYF
>TRBJ2-7|TRBV6-1|TRBD1|.
TGTGCCAGCATGGCGACAGGGATTGATGTAGAGCAGTACTTC
CASMATGIDVEQYF
>TRBJ2-7|TRBV12-3/TRBV12-4|.|few
TGTGCCAGCAGTTTAATCGTGGGTAGCGAGCAGTACTTC
CASSLIVGSEQYF
>TRBJ2-7|TRBV5-1|.|few
TGCGCCAGCAGCCGGGGGACTGCGCGGGAACTACCCTACGAGCAGTACTTC
CASSRGTARELPYEQYF
>TRBJ2-3|TRBV20-1|TRBD2|few
TGCAGTGCTAGTCGGCTGTGGGCTAGCGGAGGCACAGATACGCAGTATTTT
CSASRLWASGGTDTQYF
>TRBJ2-1|TRBV2|.|.
TGTGCCAGCAGTGAAGCGGGAAATGAGCAGTTCTTC
CASSEAGNEQFF